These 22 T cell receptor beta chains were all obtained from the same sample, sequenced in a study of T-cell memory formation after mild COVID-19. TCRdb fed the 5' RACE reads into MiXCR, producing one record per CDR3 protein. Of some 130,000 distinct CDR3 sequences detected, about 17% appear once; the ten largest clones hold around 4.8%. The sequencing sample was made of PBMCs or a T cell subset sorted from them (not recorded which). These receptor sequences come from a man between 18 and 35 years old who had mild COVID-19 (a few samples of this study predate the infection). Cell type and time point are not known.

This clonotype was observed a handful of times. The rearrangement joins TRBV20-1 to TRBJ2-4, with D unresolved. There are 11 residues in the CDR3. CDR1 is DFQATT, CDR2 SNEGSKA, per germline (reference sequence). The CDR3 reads CVLQGNGIQYF. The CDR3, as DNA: TGCGTCCTTCAAGGGAACGGCATTCAGTACTTC.

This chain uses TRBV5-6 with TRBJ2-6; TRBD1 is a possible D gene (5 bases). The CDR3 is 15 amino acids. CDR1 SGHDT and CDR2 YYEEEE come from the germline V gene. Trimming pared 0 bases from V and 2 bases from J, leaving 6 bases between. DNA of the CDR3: TGTGCCAGCAGCTTGGTGGGGCCTGGGGCCAACGTCCTGACTTTC. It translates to CASSLVGPGANVLTF.

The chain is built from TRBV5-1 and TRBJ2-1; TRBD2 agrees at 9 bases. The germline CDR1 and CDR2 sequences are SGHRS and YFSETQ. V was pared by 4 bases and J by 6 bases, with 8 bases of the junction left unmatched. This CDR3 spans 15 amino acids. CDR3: CASSPGRAGGNEQFF. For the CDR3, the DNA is TGCGCCAGCAGCCCGGGACGAGCGGGAGGCAATGAGCAGTTCTTC.

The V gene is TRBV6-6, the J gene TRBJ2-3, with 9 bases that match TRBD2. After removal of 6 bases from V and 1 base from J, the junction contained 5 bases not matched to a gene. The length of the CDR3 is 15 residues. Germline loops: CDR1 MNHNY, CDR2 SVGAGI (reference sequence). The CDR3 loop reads CASSRPSGGTDTQYF. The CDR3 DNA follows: TGTGCCAGCAGCCGTCCTAGCGGGGGCACAGATACGCAGTATTTT.

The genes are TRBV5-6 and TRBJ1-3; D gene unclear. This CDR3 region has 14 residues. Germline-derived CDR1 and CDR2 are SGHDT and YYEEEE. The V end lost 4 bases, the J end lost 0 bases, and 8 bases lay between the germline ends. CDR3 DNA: TGTGCCAGCAGCCTCCCGATCTCTGGAAACACCATATATTTT. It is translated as CASSLPISGNTIYF.

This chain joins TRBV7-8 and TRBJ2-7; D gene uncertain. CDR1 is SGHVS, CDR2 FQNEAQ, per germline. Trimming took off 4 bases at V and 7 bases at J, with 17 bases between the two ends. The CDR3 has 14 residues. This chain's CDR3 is CASSSGVGQFEQYV. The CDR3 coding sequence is TGTGCCAGCAGCTCGGGCGTAGGGCAATTTGAGCAGTACGTC.

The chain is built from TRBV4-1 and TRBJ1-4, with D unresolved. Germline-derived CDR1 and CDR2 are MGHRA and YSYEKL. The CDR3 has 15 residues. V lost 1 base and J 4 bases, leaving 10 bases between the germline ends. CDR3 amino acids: CASSQGSGDNEKLFF. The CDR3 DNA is TGCGCCAGCAGCCAAGGGTCCGGGGATAATGAAAAACTGTTTTTT.

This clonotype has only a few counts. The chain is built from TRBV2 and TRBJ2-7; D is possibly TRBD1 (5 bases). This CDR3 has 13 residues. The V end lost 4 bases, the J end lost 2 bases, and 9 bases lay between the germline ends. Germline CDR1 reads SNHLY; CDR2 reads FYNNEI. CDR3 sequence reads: CASSASRAYEQYV. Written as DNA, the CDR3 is TGTGCCAGCAGTGCAAGCAGGGCCTACGAGCAGTACGTC.

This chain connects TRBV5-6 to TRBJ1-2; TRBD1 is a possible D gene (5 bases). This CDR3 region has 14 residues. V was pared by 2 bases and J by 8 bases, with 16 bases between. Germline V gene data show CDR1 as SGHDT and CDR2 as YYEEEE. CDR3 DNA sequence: TGTGCCAGCAGCTTTCAGGGAGCCTATGGAGGCTACACCTTC. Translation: CASSFQGAYGGYTF.

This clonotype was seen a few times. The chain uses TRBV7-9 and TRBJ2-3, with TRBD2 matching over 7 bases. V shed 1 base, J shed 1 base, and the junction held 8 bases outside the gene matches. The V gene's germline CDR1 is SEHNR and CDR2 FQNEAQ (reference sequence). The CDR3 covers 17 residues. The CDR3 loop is CASSLGSAGSRTDTQYF. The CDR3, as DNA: TGTGCCAGCAGCTTAGGGTCAGCGGGGAGTCGCACAGATACGCAGTATTTT.

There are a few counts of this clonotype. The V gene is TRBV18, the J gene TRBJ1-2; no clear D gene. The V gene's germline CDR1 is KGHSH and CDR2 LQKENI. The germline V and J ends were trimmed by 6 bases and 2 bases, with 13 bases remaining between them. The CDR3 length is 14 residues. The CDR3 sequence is CASSADLSNYGYTF. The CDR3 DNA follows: TGTGCCAGCTCGGCCGATTTATCGAACTATGGCTACACCTTC.

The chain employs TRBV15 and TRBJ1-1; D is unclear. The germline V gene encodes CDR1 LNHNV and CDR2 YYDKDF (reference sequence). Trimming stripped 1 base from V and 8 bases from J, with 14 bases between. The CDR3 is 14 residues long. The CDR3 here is CATSRGSSLSEAFF. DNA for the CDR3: TGTGCCACCAGCAGAGGTTCAAGTCTATCCGAAGCTTTCTTT.

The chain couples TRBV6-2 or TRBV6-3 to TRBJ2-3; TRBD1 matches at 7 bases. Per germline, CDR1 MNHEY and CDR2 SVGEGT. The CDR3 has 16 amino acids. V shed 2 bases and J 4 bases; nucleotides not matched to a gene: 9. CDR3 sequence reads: CASSYADEGASDTQYF. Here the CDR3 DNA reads TGTGCCAGCAGTTACGCGGACGAGGGGGCCTCAGATACGCAGTATTTT.

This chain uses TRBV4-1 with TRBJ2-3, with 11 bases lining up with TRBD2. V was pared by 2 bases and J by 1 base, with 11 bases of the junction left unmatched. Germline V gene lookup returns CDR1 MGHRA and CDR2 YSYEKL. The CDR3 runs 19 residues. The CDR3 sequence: CASSQSRIAGGLGTDTQYF. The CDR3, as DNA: TGCGCCAGCAGCCAAAGCAGGATAGCGGGGGGGCTGGGCACAGATACGCAGTATTTT.

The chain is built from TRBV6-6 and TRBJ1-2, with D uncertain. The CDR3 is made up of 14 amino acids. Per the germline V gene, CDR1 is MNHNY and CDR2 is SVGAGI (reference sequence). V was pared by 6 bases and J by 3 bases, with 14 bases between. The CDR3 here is CASRLSEGHYGYTF. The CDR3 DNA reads TGTGCCAGCAGGCTCTCAGAGGGCCACTATGGCTACACCTTC.

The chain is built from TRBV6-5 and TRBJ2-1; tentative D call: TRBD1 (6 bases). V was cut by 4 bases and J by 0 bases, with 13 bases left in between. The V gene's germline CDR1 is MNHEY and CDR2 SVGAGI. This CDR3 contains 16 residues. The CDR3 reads CASSSAGGRSYNEQFF. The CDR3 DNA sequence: TGTGCCAGCAGTTCCGCTGGGGGCCGCTCCTACAATGAGCAGTTCTTC.

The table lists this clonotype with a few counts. The CDR3 reads CSARRGGPNTGELFF. DNA for the CDR3: TGCAGTGCCCGACGCGGGGGGCCGAACACCGGGGAGCTGTTTTTT. The gene calls are TRBV20-1 and TRBJ2-2; 8 bases map to TRBD2. This CDR3 is built from 15 residues. Germline V lookup: CDR1 DFQATT, CDR2 SNEGSKA (reference sequence). Trimming cost V 6 bases and J 0 bases; bases outside gene matches: 6.

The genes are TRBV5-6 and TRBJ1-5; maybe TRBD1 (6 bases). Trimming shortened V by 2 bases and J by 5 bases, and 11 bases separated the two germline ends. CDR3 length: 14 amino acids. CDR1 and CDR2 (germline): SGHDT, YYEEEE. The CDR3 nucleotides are TGTGCCAGCAGCTTACAGGGCCTACATCAGCCCCAGCATTTT. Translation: CASSLQGLHQPQHF.

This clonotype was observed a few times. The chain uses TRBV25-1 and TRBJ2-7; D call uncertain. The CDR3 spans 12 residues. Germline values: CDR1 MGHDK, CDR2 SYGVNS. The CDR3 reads CATAQEPYEQYV. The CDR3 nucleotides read TGTGCGACGGCGCAGGAGCCCTACGAGCAGTACGTC.

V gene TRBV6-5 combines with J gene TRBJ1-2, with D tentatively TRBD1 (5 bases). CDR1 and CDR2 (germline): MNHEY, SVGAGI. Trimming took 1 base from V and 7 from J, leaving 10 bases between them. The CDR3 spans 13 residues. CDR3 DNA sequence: TGTGCCAGCAGTTACTTGGGGGGGGTTGGCTACACCTTC. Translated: CASSYLGGVGYTF.

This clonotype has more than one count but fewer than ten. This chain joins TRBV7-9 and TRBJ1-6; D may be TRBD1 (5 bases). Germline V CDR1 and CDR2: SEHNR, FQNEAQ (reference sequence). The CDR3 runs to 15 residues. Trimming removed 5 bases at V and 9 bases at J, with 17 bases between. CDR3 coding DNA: TGTGCCAGCAGCCCCCAGGGAGCCGGGGCTTCACCCCTCCACTTT. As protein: CASSPQGAGASPLHF.

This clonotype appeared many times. In nucleotides, the CDR3 is TGCAGTGCTAGGAAGCAGGAGGTCGGTGAAGCTTTCTTT. Its translation is CSARKQEVGEAFF. The chain uses TRBV20-1 and TRBJ1-1; D gene uncertain. The V end lost 3 bases, the J end lost 7 bases, and 15 bases lay between the germline ends. The length of the CDR3 is 13 residues. From germline, CDR1 is DFQATT and CDR2 SNEGSKA (reference sequence).